This TCR beta chain is from a study of Ad26.COV2.S vaccination and SARS-CoV-2 variants. Repertoires were generated with immunoSEQ multiplex PCR, while TCRdb's copy carries only in-frame clones and drops some. The sample lists fewer than 800,000 clones, about 89% occurring once. Treatment in this sample: about 20 received Ad26.COV2.S at low or high dose, single or two shots; 5 received placebo; per-sample allocation not given. Specimens were obtained on day 63 following the first vaccine or placebo injection. The study used a vaccine consisting of an Ad26 vector that expressed Wuhan-strain SARS-CoV-2 spike. This material consisted of peripheral blood, taken in a trial of Ad26.COV2.S vaccine versus placebo. The sequence was collected from a person aged 18 to 59 who received the Ad26.COV2.S COVID-19 vaccine or a placebo.

CDR3 nucleotides: TGTGCCACCCAGGGAGAGACTGAAGCTTTCTTT. Residues: CATQGETEAFF. The chain joins TRBV13 to TRBJ1-1, with a weak D call TRBD1 (5 bases). The germline CDR1 and CDR2 sequences are PRHDT and FYEKMQ (reference sequence). The germline V and J ends were trimmed by 10 bases and 5 bases, with 11 bases remaining between them. This CDR3 contains 11 residues. The full variable domain, completed using reference TRBV13 and TRBJ1-1, is AAGVIQSPRHLIKEKRETATLKCYPIPRHDTVYWYQQGPGQDPQFLISFYEKMQSDKGSIPDRFSAQQFSDYHSELNMSSLELGDSALYFCATQGETEAFFGQGTRLTVV.